Below are 10 T cell receptor beta chains sequenced from a single sample in a study of blood T cell repertoires in COVID-19. Some clones are missing from TCRdb's copy, which holds only in-frame ones; the method was immunoSEQ multiplex PCR. This sample has approximately 270,000 clones, with over 75% found just once. Sequencing was carried out using peripheral blood. The source of these receptors is a woman in her 70s with acute or convalescent COVID-19.

The V call is TRBV5-1, the J call TRBJ2-2, with D tentatively TRBD1 (5 bases). Per germline, CDR1 SGHRS and CDR2 YFSETQ. This CDR3 is 14 amino acids long. V was pared by 4 bases and J by 5 bases, with 12 bases between. This CDR3 is CASSTQGPTGELFF. CDR3 coding DNA: TGCGCCAGCAGCACTCAGGGCCCAACCGGGGAGCTGTTTTTT. Looking up the rest from reference TRBV5-1 and TRBJ2-2 gives the full variable domain: KAGVTQTPRYLIKTRGQQVTLSCSPISGHRSVSWYQQTPGQGLQFLFEYFSETQRNKGNFPGRFSGRQFSNSRSEMNVSTLELGDSALYLCASSTQGPTGELFFGEGSRLTVL.

This clone was seen more than once but under ten times. CDR3 DNA: TGCGCCAGCAGCCAATCGGACAGGCACTACGAGCAGTACTTC. This encodes CASSQSDRHYEQYF. This sequence joins TRBV4-1 and TRBJ2-7; 7 nucleotides match TRBD1. J gave up 3 bases and V 2 bases, and 4 bases lay outside the gene matches. CDR3 size: 14 residues. Germline V gene data show CDR1 as MGHRA and CDR2 as YSYEKL.

V gene TRBV2 combines with J gene TRBJ2-5; D ambiguous. Trimming took 5 bases from V and 5 from J, leaving 12 bases between them. The CDR3 contains 13 residues. Germline-derived CDR1 and CDR2 are SNHLY and FYNNEI. In DNA, the CDR3 is TGTGCCAGCAGTAGACACGGCTCGGAGACCCAGTACTTC. Translating gives CASSRHGSETQYF.

This clone came up a few times. The V and J genes are TRBV11-2 and TRBJ1-6; D ambiguous. From germline, CDR1 is SGHAT and CDR2 FQNNGV. V was shortened by 3 bases and J by 7 bases, with 10 bases between the two germline ends. This CDR3 spans 14 amino acids. The CDR3 loop is CASSFQGSNSPLHF. CDR3 coding DNA: TGTGCCAGCAGCTTCCAAGGGAGCAATTCACCCCTCCACTTT. Supplemented by reference TRBV11-2 and TRBJ1-6, the full variable domain reads EAGVAQSPRYKIIEKRQSVAFWCNPISGHATLYWYQQILGQGPKLLIQFQNNGVVDDSQLPKDRFSAERLKGVDSTLKIQPAKLEDSAVYLCASSFQGSNSPLHFGNGTRLTVT.

The chain combines TRBV19 with TRBJ1-1; D gene unclear. The CDR3 sequence is 15 residues long. Germline values: CDR1 LNHDA, CDR2 SQIVND (reference sequence). V was pared by 7 bases and J by 1 base, with 16 bases between. CDR3 DNA: TGTGCCAGTACCTATGGCGGCAATCGGAACACTGAAGCTTTCTTT. Translation: CASTYGGNRNTEAFF.

The V call is TRBV18, the J call TRBJ2-5; D possibly corresponds to TRBD2 (5 bases). The V and J ends lost 3 bases and 7 bases respectively, with 24 bases between them. Germline V gene lookup returns CDR1 KGHSH and CDR2 LQKENI. The CDR3 contains 17 residues. The CDR3 nucleotides read TGTGCCAGCTCACCCGCGTTCGGGAACGCCGGATTGGGGACCCAGTACTTC. Translating it yields CASSPAFGNAGLGTQYF.

This chain links TRBV3-1 (or the pseudogene TRBV3-2) with TRBJ2-5; 15 bases fit TRBD2. V shed 4 bases and J 3 bases; nucleotides not matched to a gene: 18. The CDR3 sequence is 21 residues long. Looked up from germline, CDR1 is LGHDT and CDR2 is YNNKEL (reference sequence). The chain's CDR3 is CASSLLPKGGLAGGPKETQYF. The CDR3 bases are TGTGCCAGCAGCCTCCTCCCTAAGGGGGGACTAGCGGGGGGCCCAAAAGAGACCCAGTACTTC.

The CDR3: CASSYSSGQTFTEAFF. The CDR3 DNA reads TGTGCCAGCAGTTACAGCAGTGGACAAACTTTCACTGAAGCTTTCTTT. The J gene is TRBJ1-1, the V gene TRBV6-2 or TRBV6-3, with a possible D match to TRBD1 (5 bases). Germline loops: CDR1 MNHEY, CDR2 SVGEGT. The germline V and J ends were trimmed by 2 bases and 4 bases, with 17 bases remaining between them. The CDR3 contains 16 residues.

With regard to this clone: Its ends do not fully match the called genes, so a read error is possible. The chain links TRBV15 to TRBJ2-3; 8 bases line up with TRBD1. CDR1 is LNHNV, CDR2 YYDKDF, per germline (reference sequence). This CDR3 has 12 residues. The CDR3 is CATSRDRDRLHF. DNA of the CDR3: TGTGCCACCAGCAGAGACCGGGACAGGTTACATTTT.

The chain uses TRBV3-1 (or the pseudogene TRBV3-2) and TRBJ1-2, with D perhaps TRBD1 (6 bases). The CDR3 runs to 15 residues. The V end lost 10 bases, the J end lost 8 bases, and 26 bases lay between the germline ends. CDR1 is LGHDT, CDR2 YNNKEL, per germline (reference sequence). The DNA of the CDR3 is TGTGCCACTGGGCGACAGGAAAGGAAAAGTGAAGGCTACACCTTC. This translates into CATGRQERKSEGYTF.